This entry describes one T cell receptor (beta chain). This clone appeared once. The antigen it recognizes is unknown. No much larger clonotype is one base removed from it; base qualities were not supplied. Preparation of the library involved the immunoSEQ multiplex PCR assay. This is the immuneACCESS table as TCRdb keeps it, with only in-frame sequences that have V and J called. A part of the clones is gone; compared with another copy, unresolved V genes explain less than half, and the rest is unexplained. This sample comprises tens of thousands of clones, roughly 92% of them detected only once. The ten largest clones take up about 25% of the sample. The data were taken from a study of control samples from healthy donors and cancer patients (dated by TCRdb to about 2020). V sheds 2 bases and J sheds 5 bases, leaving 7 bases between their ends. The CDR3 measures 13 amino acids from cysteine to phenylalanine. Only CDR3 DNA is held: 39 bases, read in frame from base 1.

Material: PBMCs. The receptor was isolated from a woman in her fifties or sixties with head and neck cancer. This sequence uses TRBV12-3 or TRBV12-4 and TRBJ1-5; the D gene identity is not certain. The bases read TGTGCCAGCAGTTTACACATCGATCAGCCCCAGCATTTT. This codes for CASSLHIDQPQHF.